This TCR beta chain was captured in a study of T cells after yellow fever vaccination. Across the study: In the case of low-cell-number fractions, SMART-Seq v4 Ultra Low Input was used for preparation.

This clonotype was observed at least ten times. Antigen unknown. The CDR3 extends over 16 amino acids. Germline CDR1 DFQATT, CDR2 SNEGSKA (reference sequence). V dropped 3 bases and J dropped 6; count of bases not matched to a gene: 11. UMIs and a universal primer site were added when TCR cDNA was made by 5'RACE template switching. TCRdb reprocessed the 5' RACE reads via MiXCR and lists one record per CDR3 protein. The table has under 200,000 distinct CDR3 sequences, less than 9% seen once; the top ten hold 2.5%. Findings and caveats of the study: The bulk population could contribute abundant contaminating clonotypes to FACS-sorted repertoires.

Sequenced here: CD4+ T cells sorted from PBMCs, sampled around 5 days after the first yellow fever vaccination. This chain joins TRBV20-1 and TRBJ2-3; TRBD2 aligns across 11 bases. The clonotype comes from a young man who received the YFV17D yellow fever vaccine. CDR3 sequence: CSASILAGGTGDTQYF. CDR3 in DNA: TGCAGTGCTAGTATCCTAGCGGGGGGTACCGGGGATACGCAGTATTTT.